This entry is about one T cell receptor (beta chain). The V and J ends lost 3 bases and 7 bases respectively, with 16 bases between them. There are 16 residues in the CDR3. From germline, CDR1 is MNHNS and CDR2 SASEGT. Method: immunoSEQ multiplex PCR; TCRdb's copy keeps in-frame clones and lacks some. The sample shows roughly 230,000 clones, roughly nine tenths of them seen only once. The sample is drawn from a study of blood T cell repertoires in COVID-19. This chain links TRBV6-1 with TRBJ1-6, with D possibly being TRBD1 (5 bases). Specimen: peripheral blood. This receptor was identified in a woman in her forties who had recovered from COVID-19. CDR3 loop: CASSEVVRGANSPLHF. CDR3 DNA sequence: TGTGCCAGCAGTGAGGTTGTTAGGGGCGCGAATTCACCCCTCCACTTT.